A selection of T cell receptor beta chains follows, all from one sample in a study of T-cell reconstitution after alpha-beta-depleted transplantation in children. TCRdb itself ran the PCR reads through MiXCR, one entry per CDR3 protein. The table includes a few hundred thousand distinct CDR3 sequences, roughly 21% detected once. The starting material was PBMCs, mostly from graft donor cells, obtained 180 days after TCRalphabeta/CD19-depleted stem cell transplant. All receptors derive from a male patient under 18 who had a stem cell transplant for acute lymphoblastic leukemia, so the T cells may come from the graft donor. The CDR3 runs from the conserved cysteine through the conserved F or W. Each record gives: D gene, J gene, clone size, V gene, CDR3 length, CDR3 DNA, CDR3 protein. A D gene is named only where the DNA matches it firmly. Some rows mark clone size as missing; the rest say once, few, many or name a class of expanded clone.

TRBD1,TRBJ2-1,NA,TRBV27,20,TGTGCCAGCAGTTCCTCCTCGACAGGGCTACTTTTTTTCGAGAACAATGAGCAGTTCTTC,CASSSSSTGLLFFENNEQFF
NA,TRBJ2-7,NA,TRBV27,15,TGTGCCAGCAGTTTAGGGGGCGGGAGCAGTCGAGAGCAGTACTTC,CASSLGGGSSREQYF
NA,TRBJ1-6,few,TRBV5-1,17,TGCGCCAGCAGCCTCCGGGACCCGAGGGTCTATAATTCACCCCTCCACTTT,CASSLRDPRVYNSPLHF
TRBD1,TRBJ2-2,NA,TRBV5-8,16,TGTGCCAGCAGCCGCATGTTAGGGGGCAATACCGGGGAGCTGTTTTTT,CASSRMLGGNTGELFF
TRBD1,TRBJ2-7,NA,TRBV20-1,13,TGCAGTGCTAGACGGGACAGAATCTACGAGCAGTACTTC,CSARRDRIYEQYF
TRBD1,TRBJ1-1,few,TRBV18,16,TGTGCCAGCTCACTGAGGACAGGGGCCCCTGTTCCCCAAGCTTTCTTT,CASSLRTGAPVPQAFF
NA,TRBJ1-3,once,TRBV20-1,13,TGCAGTGTAAGACGGTCCTCTGGAAACACCATATATTTT,CSVRRSSGNTIYF
NA,TRBJ2-4,NA,TRBV12-3/TRBV12-4,13,TGTGCCAGCAGCAAATCCAGGGGCGACATTCAGTACTTC,CASSKSRGDIQYF
TRBD2,TRBJ2-2,few,TRBV7-3,18,TGTGCCAGCAGCTTACTTGGACTAGCGGGAGTCCCCCCCGGGGAGCTGTTTTTT,CASSLLGLAGVPPGELFF
NA,TRBJ2-3,few,TRBV11-2,13,TGTGCCAGCAGCTCCCTCAGCACAGATACGCAGTATTTT,CASSSLSTDTQYF
NA,TRBJ1-6,few,TRBV7-9,15,TGTGCCAGCAGCTTTCAGAGCTCCTATAATTCACCCCTCCACTTT,CASSFQSSYNSPLHF
NA,TRBJ2-7,NA,TRBV12-3/TRBV12-4,13,TGTGCCAGCAGTTTAGGGAGGGGCAACGAGCAGTACTTC,CASSLGRGNEQYF
NA,TRBJ2-7,NA,TRBV28,13,TGTGCCAGCAGCTTCTACCCCGGATACGAGCAGTACTTC,CASSFYPGYEQYF
NA,TRBJ2-7,NA,TRBV5-1,13,TGCGCCAGCAGCATAAGGGATTCCTACGAGCAGTACTTC,CASSIRDSYEQYF
TRBD2,TRBJ2-7,NA,TRBV7-7,15,TGTGCCAGCAGCCAAAACCCGGGACTACCTCGGGAGCAGTACTTC,CASSQNPGLPREQYF
NA,TRBJ2-5,few,TRBV9,16,TGTGCCAGCAGCGCAACGGGACACTCGTACCAAGAGACCCAGTACTTC,CASSATGHSYQETQYF
NA,TRBJ2-7,NA,TRBV20-1,12,TGCAGTGCTCTGACAGGTTCCTACGAGCAGTACTTC,CSALTGSYEQYF
NA,TRBJ1-1,NA,TRBV10-3,14,TGTGCCATCAGTGAGGAGGTGGGGGGCACTGAAGCTTTCTTT,CAISEEVGGTEAFF
NA,TRBJ2-7,NA,TRBV28,15,TGTGCCAGCAGTTTACCCTCGGACGGTGCCTACGAGCAGTACTTC,CASSLPSDGAYEQYF
NA,TRBJ2-1,few,TRBV5-1,16,TGCGCCAGCAGCTTGGCCTTGGGAGGATCATACAATGAGCAGTTCTTC,CASSLALGGSYNEQFF
NA,TRBJ2-7,few,TRBV16,15,TGTGCCAGCAGCCCAATGACTCGGGCCTCCTACGAGCAGTACTTC,CASSPMTRASYEQYF
NA,TRBJ2-5,NA,TRBV7-2,15,TGTGCCAGCAGCTTAATCGGGACACATCAAGAGACCCAGTACTTC,CASSLIGTHQETQYF
TRBD1,TRBJ2-7,many,TRBV5-1,16,TGCGCCAGCAGCTTCAGACAGGGGGTAAGGGGCTACGAGCAGTACTTC,CASSFRQGVRGYEQYF
NA,TRBJ2-5,NA,TRBV5-1,15,TGCGCCAGCAGCCACTTAGCGGTTACTCAAGAGACCCAGTACTTC,CASSHLAVTQETQYF
NA,TRBJ2-1,few,TRBV9,15,TGTGCCAGCAGCGTAGAGGGGTCCCTCTACAATGAGCAGTTCTTC,CASSVEGSLYNEQFF